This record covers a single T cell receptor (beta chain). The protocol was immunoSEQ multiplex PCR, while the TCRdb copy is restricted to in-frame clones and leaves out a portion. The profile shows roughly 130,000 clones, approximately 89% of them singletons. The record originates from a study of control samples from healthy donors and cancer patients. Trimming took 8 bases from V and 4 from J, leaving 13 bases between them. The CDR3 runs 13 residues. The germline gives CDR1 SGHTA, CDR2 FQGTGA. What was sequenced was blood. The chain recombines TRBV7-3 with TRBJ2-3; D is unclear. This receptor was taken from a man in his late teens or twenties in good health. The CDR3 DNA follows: TGTGCCAGCGGGGTCGGGCCCGCAGATACGCAGTATTTT. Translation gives CASGVGPADTQYF.